A single sample gave rise to the 32 T cell receptor beta chains below, sequenced in a study of T and B cells in COVID-19 patients. Multiplex PCR with BIOMED2 TRB-A/B primer pools amplified TRB rearrangements. TCRdb re-called the multiplex PCR reads through MiXCR, storing one row per CDR3 protein. The table records under 5,500 distinct CDR3 sequences, 25% to 35% of them present only once. Each TRB amplification used roughly 220-550 ng of genomic DNA from blood. What was sequenced was blood. The receptors derive from a human donor with active COVID-19.

This clonotype is termed medium-sized (0.01 to 0.1%). The chain recombines TRBV19 with TRBJ1-5; 7 nucleotides align to TRBD1. In germline, CDR1 is LNHDA, CDR2 SQIVND (reference sequence). The trim removed 0 bases at V and 1 base at J, leaving 6 bases unmatched. CDR3 length equals 17 residues. The CDR3 here is CASSIDGRGRSNQPQHF. CDR3 coding DNA: TGTGCCAGTAGTATAGACGGAAGGGGGCGCAGCAATCAGCCCCAGCATTTT.

This clonotype is judged medium-sized (0.01 to 0.1%). The gene calls are TRBV18 and TRBJ2-2, with TRBD2 matching over 13 bases. The trim removed 3 bases at V and 4 bases at J, leaving 5 bases unmatched. Germline V gene data show CDR1 as KGHSH and CDR2 as LQKENI. There are 17 residues in the CDR3. CDR3: CASSPLRTSGGTGELFF. Written as DNA, the CDR3 is TGTGCCAGCTCACCGCTTAGGACTAGCGGGGGCACCGGGGAGCTGTTTTTT. The whole variable domain, remainder taken from reference TRBV18 and TRBJ2-2, is NAGVMQNPRHLVRRRGQEARLRCSPMKGHSHVYWYRQLPEEGLKFMVYLQKENIIDESGMPKERFSAEFPKEGPSILRIQQVVRGDSAAYFCASSPLRTSGGTGELFFGEGSRLTVL.

The genes are TRBV12-3 or TRBV12-4 and TRBJ1-5, with 7 bases fitting TRBD1. This CDR3 spans 17 amino acids. The ends lost 6 bases at V and 5 bases at J; junction bases unmatched: 16. For the CDR3, the DNA is TGTGCCAGCAGCCCCGTGGCGACAGGGAGGGTAGATCAGCCCCAGCATTTT. Its translation: CASSPVATGRVDQPQHF.

Here the CDR3 reads CASSQESLAGVGTDTQYF. The CDR3 bases are TGTGCCAGCAGCCAAGAGTCCCTAGCGGGAGTGGGGACAGATACGCAGTATTTT. This chain links TRBV11-3 with TRBJ2-3, with TRBD2 matching 10 bases. V was clipped by 5 bases and J by 3 bases; unmatched bases: 14. Germline values: CDR1 SGHNT, CDR2 YENEEA. The CDR3 sequence is 18 residues long.

This clonotype has just a few counts. V and J are TRBV7-2 and TRBJ2-3, with D uncertain. V was cut by 4 bases and J by 0 bases, with 8 bases left in between. Germline V gene sequence: CDR1 SGHTA, CDR2 FQGNSA. This CDR3 spans 14 amino acids. CDR3 in amino acids: CASSWSSSTDTQYF. CDR3 DNA sequence: TGTGCCAGCAGCTGGTCCTCTAGCACAGATACGCAGTATTTT.

The gene calls are TRBV29-1 and TRBJ2-5; TRBD2 might be the D (6 bases). The assigned J gene may be wrong: the sequence end matches TRBJ2-7 better. The germline V gene encodes CDR1 SQVTM and CDR2 ANQGSEA. This CDR3 comprises 13 residues. CDR3 coding DNA: TGCAGCGTTGAGGTAGCGGCCTACGACGAGCAGTACTTC. Translation: CSVEVAAYDEQYF.

This clonotype rates as large (0.1 to 1%). This chain joins TRBV7-2 and TRBJ2-3, with 9 bases matching TRBD2. The CDR3 is 17 amino acids. Germline V gene sequence: CDR1 SGHTA, CDR2 FQGNSA. With 1 base clipped from V and 2 bases from J, the junction kept 7 bases outside the gene matches. CDR3 bases: TGTGCCAGCAGCTTAGTTGTTAGCGGGGGTCTCACAGATACGCAGTATTTT. It encodes CASSLVVSGGLTDTQYF.

The rearrangement uses TRBV24-1 and TRBJ1-3, with D perhaps matching TRBD1 (5 bases). This CDR3 region has 17 residues. CDR1 KGHDR and CDR2 SFDVKD come from the germline V gene. Trimming took off 1 base at V and 0 bases at J, with 12 bases between the two ends. CDR3 sequence reads: CATSDFRARLSGNTIYF. The CDR3, as DNA: TGTGCCACCAGTGATTTCAGGGCGAGGCTCTCTGGAAACACCATATATTTT.

This clonotype was counted a single time. The chain has TRBV4-1 and TRBJ2-7, with 9 bases identical to TRBD1. CDR3 length: 16 amino acids. The germline V gene encodes CDR1 MGHRA and CDR2 YSYEKL. The ends lost 3 bases at V and 2 bases at J; junction bases unmatched: 8. As DNA, the CDR3 is TGCGCCAGCAGCCACCTACCGGGACAGGGCCCCTACGAGCAGTACTTC. It encodes CASSHLPGQGPYEQYF.

CDR3 protein: CASSLRSGRGHEQFF. CDR3 coding DNA: TGTGCCAGCAGCTTAAGGAGCGGGAGAGGGCATGAGCAGTTCTTC. This chain uses TRBV7-6 with TRBJ2-1, with TRBD2 matching over 8 bases. Unmatched junction bases numbered 8, after V lost 2 bases and J lost 8 bases. CDR1 and CDR2 from the germline V gene are SGHVS and FNYEAQ. The CDR3 has 15 amino acids.

This clonotype is categorized as medium-sized. V usage is TRBV5-3 and J usage is TRBJ2-7, with 8 bases fitting TRBD1. TRBV5-3 carries the ORF label, with uncertain function. With V trimmed by 5 bases and J by 7 bases, 8 bases remained unmatched. The CDR3 consists of 13 residues. This CDR3 reads CARRQDRDLEQYF. The CDR3 DNA is TGTGCCAGAAGGCAGGACAGGGATCTAGAGCAGTACTTC.

The table lists this clonotype with a count of one. V usage is TRBV5-1 and J usage is TRBJ2-1, with no clear D. Germline CDR1 reads SGHRS; CDR2 reads YFSETQ. The CDR3 loop spans 15 amino acids. V gave up 4 bases and J gave up 0 bases, with 11 bases separating them. The CDR3 protein is CASSKSVISYNEQFF. The CDR3 nucleotides read TGCGCCAGCAGCAAGTCAGTTATCTCCTACAATGAGCAGTTCTTC.

In its sample, this clonotype ranks as medium-sized. The CDR3 nucleotides read TGTGCCAGCAGGGGACAGGGGGCTGATGGCTACACCTTC. It translates to CASRGQGADGYTF. This chain joins TRBV5-6 and TRBJ1-2; 12 bases align to TRBD1. The V gene end was trimmed by 5 bases and the J gene end by 6 bases; junction bases not matched to a gene: 2. The germline gives CDR1 SGHDT, CDR2 YYEEEE. CDR3 length: 13 residues.

This chain joins TRBV20-1 and TRBJ2-3; 8 nucleotides match TRBD2. The length of the CDR3 is 14 residues. V trimming: 6 bases; J trimming: 0 bases; junction bases outside the gene matches: 5. Per germline, CDR1 DFQATT and CDR2 SNEGSKA (reference sequence). DNA of the CDR3: TGCAGTGCCCCGACTAGCGCTAGCACAGATACGCAGTATTTT. It specifies CSAPTSASTDTQYF.

The J gene is TRBJ1-1, the V gene TRBV5-6; 11 nucleotides align to TRBD1. V trimming: 4 bases; J trimming: 1 base; junction bases outside the gene matches: 9. The CDR3 totals 17 residues. The germline V gene has CDR1 SGHDT and CDR2 YYEEEE. The CDR3 region is CASSHTGTGGSNTEAFF. The DNA of the CDR3 is TGTGCCAGCAGCCATACCGGGACAGGGGGTTCGAACACTGAAGCTTTCTTT.

The V and J genes are TRBV7-2 and TRBJ2-3, with D possibly being TRBD1 (5 bases). The CDR3 totals 14 residues. With 6 bases removed from V and 2 bases from J, the gap between germline ends came to 12 bases. Germline loops: CDR1 SGHTA, CDR2 FQGNSA. In DNA, the CDR3 is TGTGCCAGCAGGTTGGCAGGGCCCACAGATACGCAGTATTTT. Protein product: CASRLAGPTDTQYF.

By frequency in the sample, this clonotype is medium-sized (0.01 to 0.1%). CDR3: CATSYRQGTNRNTEAFF. The CDR3 coding sequence is TGTGCCACCAGCTACCGACAGGGTACCAACCGAAACACTGAAGCTTTCTTT. V gene TRBV15 combines with J gene TRBJ1-1; 7 bases are a match to TRBD1. The length of the CDR3 is 17 residues. CDR1 is LNHNV, CDR2 YYDKDF, per germline (reference sequence). Trimming cost V 5 bases and J 2 bases; bases outside gene matches: 14. Using reference TRBV15 and TRBJ1-1 for the parts outside the CDR3, the full variable domain is DAMVIQNPRYQVTQFGKPVTLSCSQTLNHNVMYWYQQKSSQAPKLLFHYYDKDFNNEADTPDNFQSRRPNTSFCFLDIRSPGLGDTAMYLCATSYRQGTNRNTEAFFGQGTRLTVV.

This rearrangement joins TRBV11-3 to TRBJ2-7; the match to TRBD1 covers 10 bases. In germline, CDR1 is SGHNT, CDR2 YENEEA. J gave up 5 bases and V 3 bases, and 7 bases lay outside the gene matches. The CDR3 contains 15 residues. The CDR3 nucleotides are TGTGCCAGCAGCTTCCGGGACAGGGGTAATGACGAGCAGTACTTC. Encoded protein: CASSFRDRGNDEQYF.

This clonotype is termed medium-sized. The chain joins TRBV27 to TRBJ2-1, with D maybe TRBD2 (6 bases). V was shortened by 2 bases and J by 15 bases, with 11 bases between the two germline ends. The length of the CDR3 is 11 residues. Germline V lookup: CDR1 MNHEY, CDR2 SMNVEV (reference sequence). DNA for the CDR3: TGTGCCAGCAGTTTAGGGACTGAACTGTTCTTC. Translated: CASSLGTELFF.

The chain has TRBV7-2 and TRBJ2-7, with TRBD2 matching over 10 bases. V was clipped by 5 bases and J by 5 bases; unmatched bases: 9. This CDR3 region has 15 residues. CDR1 is SGHTA and CDR2 is FQGNSA in the germline V gene. CDR3: CASSTSSGSFHEQYF. The CDR3 coding sequence is TGTGCCAGCAGCACATCTAGCGGGAGCTTCCACGAGCAGTACTTC.

Judged by abundance, this clonotype is medium-sized (0.01 to 0.1%). The chain recombines TRBV7-2 with TRBJ2-3, with no clear D. The germline CDR1 and CDR2 sequences are SGHTA and FQGNSA. This CDR3 contains 15 residues. The V end was cut by 1 base, the J end by 2 bases, with 10 bases between. The CDR3 coding sequence is TGTGCCAGCAGCTTAGGGTTGGGGAACACAGATACGCAGTATTTT. Translated, it gives CASSLGLGNTDTQYF.

This chain links TRBV13 with TRBJ2-3; 13 nucleotides match TRBD2. Germline V CDR1 and CDR2: PRHDT, FYEKMQ (reference sequence). The CDR3 runs 17 residues. The J segment lost 4 bases and the V segment lost 4 bases, leaving 8 bases of the junction unmatched. The CDR3 is CASSSSGTSGTADTQYF. The CDR3 DNA reads as TGTGCCAGCAGCTCATCCGGGACTAGCGGGACCGCAGATACGCAGTATTTT.

This clonotype is labeled as medium-sized. The J gene is TRBJ2-1, the V gene TRBV6-5; 11 positions match TRBD2. Germline CDR1 reads MNHEY; CDR2 reads SVGAGI. CDR3 length equals 17 residues. Losses at the gene ends were 2 bases for V and 6 bases for J; bases not matched to a gene: 9. CDR3 region: CASSYRRRTSGPNEQFF. The CDR3, as DNA: TGTGCCAGCAGTTACAGGAGACGGACTAGCGGGCCCAATGAGCAGTTCTTC.

The gene calls are TRBV6-6 and TRBJ2-1; 12 bases agree with TRBD2. Germline V gene data show CDR1 as MNHNY and CDR2 as SVGAGI (reference sequence). This CDR3 spans 19 amino acids. Losses at the gene ends were 6 bases for V and 5 bases for J; bases not matched to a gene: 17. CDR3 loop: CASSPYPQTSGSFDNEQFF. CDR3 sequence (DNA): TGTGCCAGCAGCCCATACCCGCAGACTAGCGGGAGTTTTGACAATGAGCAGTTCTTC.

The V and J genes are TRBV27 and TRBJ2-1; 13 positions agree with TRBD2. The junction had 7 bases not matched to a gene; V was cut back by 3 bases and J by 5 bases. The CDR3 sequence is 17 residues long. CDR1 and CDR2 from the germline V gene are MNHEY and SMNVEV (reference sequence). Written as DNA, the CDR3 is TGTGCCAGCAGTTTCCGGGTGGGACTAGCGGGGCACAATGAGCAGTTCTTC. Protein: CASSFRVGLAGHNEQFF.

This clonotype is categorized as medium-sized. The CDR3, as DNA: TGTGCCAGCTCACCCTCCCGACAGGGGGCTAAACTAGCGGTGCAGTACTTC. This translates into CASSPSRQGAKLAVQYF. The V call is TRBV18, the J call TRBJ2-7, with 10 bases fitting TRBD1. Germline V gene data show CDR1 as KGHSH and CDR2 as LQKENI. This CDR3 is built from 17 residues. Germline trimming cut 3 bases from V and 9 bases from J; bases unmatched to any gene: 17.

The chain couples TRBV30 to TRBJ1-6, with no clear D. V was trimmed by 0 bases and J by 4 bases, leaving 7 bases between them. Germline assignment: CDR1 GTSNPN and CDR2 SVGIG (reference sequence). The CDR3 loop spans 14 amino acids. The DNA of the CDR3 is TGTGCCTGGAGTGTTTGGAGTTATAATTCACCCCTCCACTTT. It codes for CAWSVWSYNSPLHF.

This clonotype counts as medium-sized (0.01 to 0.1%). V gene TRBV6-5 combines with J gene TRBJ2-3, with D uncertain. CDR1 is MNHEY, CDR2 SVGAGI, per germline. The CDR3 covers 14 residues. Trimming removed 0 bases at V and 5 bases at J, with 9 bases between. CDR3 nucleotide sequence: TGTGCCAGCAGTTACTCGAGCAGCCAAGATACGCAGTATTTT. Its translation: CASSYSSSQDTQYF.

V usage is TRBV27 and J usage is TRBJ2-2; 7 bases fit TRBD2. V shed 3 bases and J 0 bases; nucleotides not matched to a gene: 1. This CDR3 is built from 15 residues. Germline loops: CDR1 MNHEY, CDR2 SMNVEV (reference sequence). As DNA, the CDR3 is TGTGCCAGCAGTTTCAGCGGGGCGAACACCGGGGAGCTGTTTTTT. As protein: CASSFSGANTGELFF.

In its sample, this clonotype is medium-sized. This chain uses TRBV29-1 with TRBJ1-1; maybe TRBD1 (6 bases). Trimming left V 7 bases short and J 5 bases short, with 8 bases between. Germline assignment: CDR1 SQVTM and CDR2 ANQGSEA. The CDR3 runs to 10 residues. The CDR3 DNA reads as TGCAGCGGCGGACAGACTGAAGCTTTCTTT. This codes for CSGGQTEAFF.

This chain connects TRBV19 to TRBJ2-2; 9 bases are a match to TRBD2. Germline loops: CDR1 LNHDA, CDR2 SQIVND (reference sequence). V was pared by 6 bases and J by 4 bases, with 3 bases of the junction left unmatched. The CDR3 runs 14 residues. The CDR3 DNA reads TGTGCCAGTAGCAAACTAGCGGGCACCGGGGAGCTGTTTTTT. As protein: CASSKLAGTGELFF.

The table lists this clonotype with a count of one. The rearrangement uses TRBV7-9 and TRBJ2-1, with 10 bases aligning to TRBD2. V dropped 5 bases and J dropped 0; count of bases not matched to a gene: 7. The CDR3 extends over 17 amino acids. Germline-derived CDR1 and CDR2 are SEHNR and FQNEAQ (reference sequence). In DNA form, the CDR3 reads TGTGCCAGCAGCCCGGGACTAGCGAAAAGCTCCTACAATGAGCAGTTCTTC. It is translated as CASSPGLAKSSYNEQFF.